This T cell receptor beta chain was sequenced for a study of blood T cells in healthy people across ages. This clonotype was observed a handful of times. A second PCR, run for 7 to 11 cycles, used a sample-barcoded 5' primer plus a J-beta primer mix. TCRdb reprocessed the 5' RACE reads with MiXCR, giving one entry per CDR3 protein. The top ten clones hold roughly 22% of a sample with some 700,000 distinct CDR3 sequences, 22% of them seen once. The CDR3 has 15 residues. Germline V gene lookup returns CDR1 MNHEY and CDR2 SVGAGI. This TCR was recovered from a man between 65 and 85 years old in good health. This chain joins TRBV6-5 and TRBJ2-5, with 10 positions matching TRBD1. The J call is uncertain, as TRBJ2-7 better fits the DNA end. Sequencing was done on a sample of blood. CDR3 in amino acids: CASSYSTGGLYEQYF. Here the CDR3 DNA reads TGTGCCAGCAGTTACTCGACAGGGGGCTTATACGAGCAGTACTTC.